This is a list of T cell receptor beta chains from one sample in a study of cytotoxic CD8 clonotypes in ibrutinib-treated CLL. The method was immunoSEQ multiplex PCR; TCRdb's version includes in-frame clones alone and lacks a portion of them. The top ten hold roughly 14% of the sample, which has 60,000 to 70,000 clones, 45% to 60% seen once. The sequencing used PBMCs, collected after 12 months of ibrutinib treatment. The receptors come from a human donor with chronic lymphocytic leukemia. Both conserved end residues are part of each CDR3. D genes are given only for firm matches. The size entry is marked missing in some rows and otherwise reads once, few, many or a size class.

.	TRBV6-5	TRBJ1-2	.	CASSYRKGGGYTF	TGTGCCAGCAGTTACCGAAAGGGAGGAGGCTACACCTTC
few	TRBV29-1	TRBJ2-4	.	CSVKSERVKNIQYF	TGCAGCGTTAAGTCGGAGCGAGTCAAAAACATTCAGTACTTC
.	TRBV27	TRBJ2-7	.	CASSQITGSYEQYF	TGTGCCAGCAGCCAAATAACCGGCTCCTACGAGCAGTACTTC
many	TRBV7-8	TRBJ2-1	TRBD1	CASSLETGDNEQFF	TGTGCCAGCAGCTTAGAGACAGGGGACAATGAGCAGTTCTTC
.	TRBV27	TRBJ2-7	TRBD1	CASGVTGTGTYEQYF	TGTGCCAGCGGCGTGACCGGGACAGGGACCTACGAGCAGTACTTC
many	TRBV19	TRBJ1-2	TRBD1	CASSGWTGPNYGYTF	TGTGCCAGTAGTGGATGGACAGGTCCTAACTATGGCTACACCTTC
.	TRBV2	TRBJ2-3	TRBD1	CASSGDRVTTRTDTQYF	TGTGCCAGCAGTGGGGACAGGGTCACCACTCGCACAGATACGCAGTATTTT
few	TRBV18	TRBJ1-1	.	CASSPSSNTEAEAFF	TGTGCCAGCTCACCCTCCTCCAATACGGAGGCTGAAGCTTTCTTT
.	TRBV28	TRBJ2-3	TRBD2	CASWGGITDTQYF	TGTGCCAGCTGGGGGGGGATCACAGATACGCAGTATTTT
.	TRBV6-1	TRBJ2-1	TRBD1	CASSLLDRGRDEQFF	TGTGCCAGCAGTCTACTTGACAGGGGGCGGGATGAGCAGTTCTTC
once	TRBV7-2	TRBJ2-1	TRBD1	CASSTSTGTNSYNEQFF	TGTGCCAGCAGCACCTCGACAGGGACGAACTCCTACAATGAGCAGTTCTTC
few	TRBV27	TRBJ1-1	TRBD1	CASSLGAGGYTEAFF	TGTGCCAGCAGTTTGGGAGCAGGGGGGTACACTGAAGCTTTCTTT
.	TRBV10-3	TRBJ2-7	.	CASSGTRVYEQYF	TGTGCCAGCAGTGGTACTAGGGTCTACGAGCAGTACTTC
.	TRBV5-4	TRBJ1-2	.	CASSPEAHKSLGGYTF	TGTGCCAGCAGCCCAGAGGCCCATAAATCACTGGGTGGCTACACCTTC
.	TRBV25-1	TRBJ1-5	.	CASSDPGAGNQPQHF	TGTGCCAGCAGTGACCCAGGGGCTGGCAATCAGCCCCAGCATTTT
.	TRBV18	TRBJ1-2	.	CASSPAGYGYTF	TGTGCCAGCTCACCAGCAGGGTATGGCTACACCTTC
.	TRBV28	TRBJ1-2	TRBD1	CASSLWRGRVDGYTF	TGTGCCAGCAGTTTATGGAGGGGGCGCGTGGATGGCTACACCTTC